This TCR beta chain was sequenced for a study of blood T cell repertoires in COVID-19. Study-wide background: What the recovered Cohort 3 donors had was two negative PCRs, clearance, or symptom resolution. Sources were T cells, B-cell-depleted T cells, or PBMCs; the material itself was cDNA or gDNA.

Using immunoSEQ multiplex PCR, the repertoire was profiled, and TCRdb retains in-frame clones only, with some absent. The repertoire holds 250,000 to 350,000 clones, with more than 75% as singletons. The CDR3 has 14 residues. Germline values: CDR1 SGHRS, CDR2 YFSETQ. V dropped 3 bases and J dropped 0 bases, with 8 bases sitting between them. Participants' own reports of clinical history determined their cohort assignment. Sequencing used PBMCs or T cells enriched from blood (not recorded which). The sequence was obtained from an older woman in a cohort exposed to, infected with or recovered from COVID-19 (not recorded which). This chain uses TRBV5-1 with TRBJ2-3, with D tentatively TRBD2 (6 bases). The CDR3 DNA follows: TGCGCCAGCAGCTCGGGGGACAGCACAGATACGCAGTATTTT. Its protein is CASSSGDSTDTQYF.